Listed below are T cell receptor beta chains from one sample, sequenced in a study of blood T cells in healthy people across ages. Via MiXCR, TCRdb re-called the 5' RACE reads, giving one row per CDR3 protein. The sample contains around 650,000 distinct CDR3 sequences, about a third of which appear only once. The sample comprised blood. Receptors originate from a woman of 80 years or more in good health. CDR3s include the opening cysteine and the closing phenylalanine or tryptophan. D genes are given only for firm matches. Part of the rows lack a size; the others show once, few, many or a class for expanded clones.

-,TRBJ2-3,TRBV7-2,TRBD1,TGTGCCAGCAGCAAAAGGGGCACAGGGGGCCCTAGCACAGATACGCAGTATTTT,CASSKRGTGGPSTDTQYF
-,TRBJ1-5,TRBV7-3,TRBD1,TGTGCCAGCAGCCCGGGACAGGGGATACCCTATAGCAATCAGCCCCAGCATTTT,CASSPGQGIPYSNQPQHF
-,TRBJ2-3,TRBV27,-,TGTGCCAGCAGTTTTATGCAGGGAAGGGCAGATACGCAGTATTTT,CASSFMQGRADTQYF
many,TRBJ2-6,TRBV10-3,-,TGTGCCATCAGCGACAGTGGCTCTGGGGCCAACGTCCTGACTTTC,CAISDSGSGANVLTF
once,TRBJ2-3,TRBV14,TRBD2,TGTGCCAGCAGCCGATCGGGACTAATGGATACGCAGTATTTT,CASSRSGLMDTQYF
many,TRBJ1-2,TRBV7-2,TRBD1,TGTGCCAGCAGCATAACCGGGACAGGGCTTACGGACTATGGCTACACCTTC,CASSITGTGLTDYGYTF
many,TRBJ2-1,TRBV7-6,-,TGTGCCAGCAGCTCCCGGCCGAGGGGGGGGGCCCGACTCAATGAGCAGTTCTTC,CASSSRPRGGARLNEQFF
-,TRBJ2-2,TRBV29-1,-,TGCAGCGTTGATACGTCGAACACCGGGGAGCTGTTTTTT,CSVDTSNTGELFF
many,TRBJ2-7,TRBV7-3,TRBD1,TGTGCCAGCAGCCCCACGGGGGGACAGGGCTACGAGCAGTACTTC,CASSPTGGQGYEQYF
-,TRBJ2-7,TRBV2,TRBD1,TGTGCCAGCAGGGGGACAGCCTCCTACGAGCAGTACTTC,CASRGTASYEQYF
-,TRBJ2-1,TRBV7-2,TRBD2,TGTGCCAGCAGCTTAGACCCTAGCGGGAGTCCCTACAATGAGCAGTTCTTC,CASSLDPSGSPYNEQFF
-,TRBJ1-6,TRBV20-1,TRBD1,TGCAGTGTAAAACCCCCGGGACAGGGAAACTCACCCCTCCACTTT,CSVKPPGQGNSPLHF
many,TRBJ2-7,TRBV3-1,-,TGTGCCAGCAGCCAAGTGGCGTACGAGCAGTACTTC,CASSQVAYEQYF
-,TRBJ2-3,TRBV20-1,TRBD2,TGCAGTGCTAGAGAAGGAGGGCTAGCGGGAGGTACGCAGTATTTT,CSAREGGLAGGTQYF
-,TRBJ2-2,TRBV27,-,TGTGCCAGCAGTTTATGGGCCTACGGCCCCGGGGGGGAGCTGTTTTTT,CASSLWAYGPGGELFF
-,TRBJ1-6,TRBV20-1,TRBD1,TGCAGTGCTGACAGGGTGAATTCACCCCTCCACTTT,CSADRVNSPLHF
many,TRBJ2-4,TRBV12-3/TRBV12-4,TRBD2,TGTGCCAGCAGTTTTAGCCCCGGGACTAGCGGAACCCTAGCCAAAAACATTCAGTACTTC,CASSFSPGTSGTLAKNIQYF
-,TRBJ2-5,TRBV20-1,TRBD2,TGCAGTGCTTGGCCTAGCGGTGCCGGGGAGACCCAGTACTTC,CSAWPSGAGETQYF
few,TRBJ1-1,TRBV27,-,TGTGCCAGCAGTCCGGGGCCGAGGGACACTGAAGCTTTCTTT,CASSPGPRDTEAFF
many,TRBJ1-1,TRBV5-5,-,TGTGCCAGCAGCTTCGGGACGGGACGGATGAACACTGAAGCTTTCTTT,CASSFGTGRMNTEAFF
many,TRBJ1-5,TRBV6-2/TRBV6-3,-,TGTGCCAGCAGTTACGAAGTCAATCAGCCCCAGCATTTT,CASSYEVNQPQHF
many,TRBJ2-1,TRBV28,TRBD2,TGTGCCAGCATCCGGCCCGGGACTAGCAGGGGAGAGCAGTTCTTC,CASIRPGTSRGEQFF
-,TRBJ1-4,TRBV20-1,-,TGCAGTGCTAGAGGTCCGGGTGCCCTATCAACTAATGAAAAACTGTTTTTT,CSARGPGALSTNEKLFF
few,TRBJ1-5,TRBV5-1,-,TGCGCCAGCAGCAACGGACCAAATCAGCCCCAGCATTTT,CASSNGPNQPQHF
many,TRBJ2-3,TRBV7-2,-,TGTGCCAGCAGCTCCCCCGGGGGAGCAGATACGCAGTATTTT,CASSSPGGADTQYF
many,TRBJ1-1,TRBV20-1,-,TGCAGTGCTTCGGGCCTCATACGCTTGAACACTGAAGCTTTCTTT,CSASGLIRLNTEAFF
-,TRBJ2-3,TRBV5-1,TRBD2,TGCGCCAGCAGATTGGGACTAGCGGGAACTAGCACAGATACGCAGTATTTT,CASRLGLAGTSTDTQYF
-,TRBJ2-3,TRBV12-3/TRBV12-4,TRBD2,TGTGCCAGCAGCATAAGCCCCCTAAAGCGGGAGAGCACAGATACGCAGTATTTT,CASSISPLKRESTDTQYF
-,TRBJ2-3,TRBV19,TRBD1,TGTGCCAGTAGTATCCACAGGACAGGGGTCAGAGATACGCAGTATTTT,CASSIHRTGVRDTQYF
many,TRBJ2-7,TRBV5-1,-,TGCGCCAGCAGCCCCCGGACCCTCCATCGGGACGAGCAGTACTTC,CASSPRTLHRDEQYF
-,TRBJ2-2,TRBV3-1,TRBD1,TGTGCCAGCAGCCCGACAGGGCTGAACACCGGGGAGCTGTTTTTT,CASSPTGLNTGELFF
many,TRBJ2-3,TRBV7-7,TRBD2,TGTGCCAGCAGCTTCCCAAGCGGGGGGCGCACAGATACGCAGTATTTT,CASSFPSGGRTDTQYF
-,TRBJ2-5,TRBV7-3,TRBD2,TGTGCCAGCAGCCTCGCGGGACTAGGGCAAGAGACCCAGTACTTC,CASSLAGLGQETQYF
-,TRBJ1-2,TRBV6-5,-,TGTGCCTCGGTTGGGGCCACAGGGAGGGGTTGGGGCTATGGCTACACCTTC,CASVGATGRGWGYGYTF
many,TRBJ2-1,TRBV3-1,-,TGTGCCAGCAGTGGGGCGCATGAGCAGTTCTTC,CASSGAHEQFF
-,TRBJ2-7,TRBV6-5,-,TGTGCCAGTATTCCGTGGGAGCAGTACTTC,CASIPWEQYF
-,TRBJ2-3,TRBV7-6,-,TGTGCCAGCAGCTTATCAGGGGCCCTGAGTGTAGATACGCAGTATTTT,CASSLSGALSVDTQYF
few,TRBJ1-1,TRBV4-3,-,TGCGCCAGCAGCCAGCGCGCCGGGATGAACACTGAAGCTTTCTTT,CASSQRAGMNTEAFF
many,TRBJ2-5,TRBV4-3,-,TGCGCCAGCAGCCAAGGGCCGGGATCAGAGAACCAGTACTTC,CASSQGPGSENQYF
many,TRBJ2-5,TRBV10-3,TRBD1,TGTGCCTCCCGGACAGGGGAAGAGACCCAGTACTTC,CASRTGEETQYF
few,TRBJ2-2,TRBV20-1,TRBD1,TGCAGTGCCCACGGACAGGGCAACACCGGGGAGCTGTTTTTT,CSAHGQGNTGELFF
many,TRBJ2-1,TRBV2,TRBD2,TGTGCCAGCAGTGAAGCGCTTCGGGGAGCGGGGGGGCATGAGCAGTTCTTC,CASSEALRGAGGHEQFF
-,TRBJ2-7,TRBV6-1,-,TGTGCCAGCAGTGAAGCGTCGGGGGCAGGGCGGCAGTACTTC,CASSEASGAGRQYF
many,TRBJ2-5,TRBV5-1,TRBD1,TGCGCCAGCAGCGTTACCGGGACAGGGCGTGAGACCCAGTACTTC,CASSVTGTGRETQYF
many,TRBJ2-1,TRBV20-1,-,TGCAGTGCTCCCGGGTGGGGTCGGGATGAGCAGTTCTTC,CSAPGWGRDEQFF
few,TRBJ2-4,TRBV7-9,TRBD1,TGTGCCAGCAGCCCCGGGACAGGGGGCCGCCAGTACTTC,CASSPGTGGRQYF
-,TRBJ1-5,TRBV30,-,TGTGCCTGGAGTTGGGCAGGCTACAATCAGCCCCAGCATTTT,CAWSWAGYNQPQHF
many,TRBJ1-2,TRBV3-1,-,TGTGCCAGCAGCCATATGGGCAGCTACTATGGCTACACCTTC,CASSHMGSYYGYTF
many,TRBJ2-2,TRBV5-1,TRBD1,TGCGCCAGCAGCATTGGACAGGGGCTGAACACCGGGGAGCTGTTTTTT,CASSIGQGLNTGELFF
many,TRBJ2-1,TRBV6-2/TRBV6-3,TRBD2,TGTGCCAGCAGGGGACTAGAGAGCTCCTACAATGAGCAGTTCTTC,CASRGLESSYNEQFF
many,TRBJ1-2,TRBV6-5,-,TGTGCCAGCAGTTCCCGCAGGGCATACGGCTACACCTTC,CASSSRRAYGYTF
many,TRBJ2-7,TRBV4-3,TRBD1,TGCGCCAGCAGCCAAGATAGGGGACAGGGGAACGAGCAGTACTTC,CASSQDRGQGNEQYF
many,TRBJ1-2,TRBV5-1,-,TGCGCCAGCAGCTTCGGGACGAGAGACTATGGCTACACCTTC,CASSFGTRDYGYTF
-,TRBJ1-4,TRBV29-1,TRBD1,TGCAGCGTCGAGACAGGGCTTGGTGAAAAACTGTTTTTT,CSVETGLGEKLFF
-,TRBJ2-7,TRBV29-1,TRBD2,TGCAGCGCCCTCGATAGCGGGAGGGTCGGCTCCTACGAGCAGTACTTC,CSALDSGRVGSYEQYF
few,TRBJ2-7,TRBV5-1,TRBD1,TGCGCCAGCAGCCTAGCAGGGACAGGGGGCCACGAGCAGTACTTC,CASSLAGTGGHEQYF
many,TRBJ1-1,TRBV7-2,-,TGTGCCAGCAACCGAGACAGGATCCTTCGCGACACTGAAGCTTTCTTT,CASNRDRILRDTEAFF